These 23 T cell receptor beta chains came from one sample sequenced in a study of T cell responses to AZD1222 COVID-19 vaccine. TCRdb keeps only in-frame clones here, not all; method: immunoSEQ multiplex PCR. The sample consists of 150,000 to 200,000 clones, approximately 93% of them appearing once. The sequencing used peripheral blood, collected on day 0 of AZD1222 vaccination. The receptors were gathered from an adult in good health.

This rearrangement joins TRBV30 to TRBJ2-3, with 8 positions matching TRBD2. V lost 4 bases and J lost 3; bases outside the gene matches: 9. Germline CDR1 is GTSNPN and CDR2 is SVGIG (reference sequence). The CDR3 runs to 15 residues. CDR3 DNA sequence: TGTGCCTGGAACACCGGGACTAGTTATACAGATACGCAGTATTTT. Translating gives CAWNTGTSYTDTQYF.

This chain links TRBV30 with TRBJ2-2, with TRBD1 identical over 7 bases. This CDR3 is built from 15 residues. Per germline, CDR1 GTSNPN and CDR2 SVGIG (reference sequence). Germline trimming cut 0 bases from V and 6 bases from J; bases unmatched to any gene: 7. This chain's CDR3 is CAWSVPDRVAGELFF. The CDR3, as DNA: TGTGCCTGGAGTGTACCCGACAGGGTCGCCGGGGAGCTGTTTTTT.

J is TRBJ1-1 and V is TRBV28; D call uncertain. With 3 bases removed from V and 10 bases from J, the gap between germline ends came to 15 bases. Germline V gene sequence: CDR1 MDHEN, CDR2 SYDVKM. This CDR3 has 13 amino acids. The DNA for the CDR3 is TGTGCCAGCAGTTTCAGCTCCCGGGGTAGAGCTTTCTTT. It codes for CASSFSSRGRAFF.

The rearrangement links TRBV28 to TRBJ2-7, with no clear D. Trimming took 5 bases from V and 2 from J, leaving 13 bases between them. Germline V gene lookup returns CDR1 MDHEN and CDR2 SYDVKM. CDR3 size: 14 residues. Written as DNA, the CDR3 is TGTGCCAGCAGTCTCCAAGGACCCGCCTACGAGCAGTACTTC. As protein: CASSLQGPAYEQYF.

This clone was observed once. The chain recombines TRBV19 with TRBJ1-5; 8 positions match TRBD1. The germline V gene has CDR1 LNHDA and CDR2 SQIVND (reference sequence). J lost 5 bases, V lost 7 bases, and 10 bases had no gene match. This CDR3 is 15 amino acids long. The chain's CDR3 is CASIPDRGSYQPQHF. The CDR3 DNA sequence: TGTGCCAGTATTCCCGACAGGGGCAGCTATCAGCCCCAGCATTTT.

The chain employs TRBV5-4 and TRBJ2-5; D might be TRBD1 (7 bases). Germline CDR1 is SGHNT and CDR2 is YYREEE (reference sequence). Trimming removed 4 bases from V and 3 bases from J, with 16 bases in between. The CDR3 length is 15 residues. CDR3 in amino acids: CASSPLAGQKETQYF. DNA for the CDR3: TGTGCCAGCAGCCCCCTCGCGGGACAGAAAGAGACCCAGTACTTC.

The CDR3 coding sequence is TGTGCCAGCAGCCCTAAGTGGGGGACAGGGTTATTCTTC. Encoded protein: CASSPKWGTGLFF. The chain joins TRBV3-1 (or the pseudogene TRBV3-2) to TRBJ2-1, with 9 nucleotides matching TRBD1. The V gene end was trimmed by 4 bases and the J gene end by 16 bases; junction bases not matched to a gene: 11. Germline CDR1 and CDR2: LGHDT and YNNKEL (reference sequence). The CDR3 consists of 13 residues.

CDR3 sequence (DNA): TGTGCCAGCAGTATTACGACAGAAAATGGCTACACCTTC. Translated: CASSITTENGYTF. This chain joins TRBV6-6 and TRBJ1-2, with D perhaps TRBD1 (5 bases). The CDR3 loop spans 13 amino acids. V shed 5 bases and J shed 6 bases, with 13 bases lying between them. Germline CDR1 is MNHNY and CDR2 is SVGAGI (reference sequence).

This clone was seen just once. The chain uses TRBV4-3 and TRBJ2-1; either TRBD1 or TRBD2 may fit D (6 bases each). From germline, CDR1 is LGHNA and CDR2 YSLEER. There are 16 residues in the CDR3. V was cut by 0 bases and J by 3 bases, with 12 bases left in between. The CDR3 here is CASSQDGGGGYNEQFF. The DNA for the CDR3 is TGCGCCAGCAGCCAAGACGGCGGAGGGGGCTACAATGAGCAGTTCTTC.

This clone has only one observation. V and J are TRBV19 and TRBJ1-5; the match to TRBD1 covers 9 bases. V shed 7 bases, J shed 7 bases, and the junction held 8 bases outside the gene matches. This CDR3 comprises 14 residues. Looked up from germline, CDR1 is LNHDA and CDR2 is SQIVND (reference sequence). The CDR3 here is CASIGTGRVQPQHF. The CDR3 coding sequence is TGTGCCAGTATAGGGACAGGGCGGGTACAGCCCCAGCATTTT.

The CDR3 loop reads CASSKGFGYEQYF. The CDR3 region has the DNA TGCGCCAGCAGCAAGGGGTTCGGCTACGAGCAGTACTTC. J is TRBJ2-7 and V is TRBV10-1, with D possibly being TRBD1 (5 bases). The CDR3 runs 13 residues. CDR1 and CDR2 from the germline V gene are WNHNN and SYGVQD (reference sequence). The V gene lost 6 bases and the J gene lost 3 bases, with 12 bases spanning the gap.

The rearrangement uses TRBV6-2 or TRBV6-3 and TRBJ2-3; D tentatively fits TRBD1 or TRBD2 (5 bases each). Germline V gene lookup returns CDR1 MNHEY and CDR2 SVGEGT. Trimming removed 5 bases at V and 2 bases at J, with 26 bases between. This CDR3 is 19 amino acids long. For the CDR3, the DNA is TGTGCCAGCAGTACACGACAGAGTAAGCGGTCAAAAACCACAGATACGCAGTATTTT. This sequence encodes CASSTRQSKRSKTTDTQYF.

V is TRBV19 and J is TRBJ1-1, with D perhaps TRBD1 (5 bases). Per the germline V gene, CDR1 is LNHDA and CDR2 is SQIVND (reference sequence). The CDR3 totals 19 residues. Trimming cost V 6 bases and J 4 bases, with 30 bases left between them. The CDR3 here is CASSHSGTMFAGTVTEAFF. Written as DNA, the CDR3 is TGTGCCAGTAGCCACTCCGGGACGATGTTTGCTGGTACGGTCACTGAAGCTTTCTTT.

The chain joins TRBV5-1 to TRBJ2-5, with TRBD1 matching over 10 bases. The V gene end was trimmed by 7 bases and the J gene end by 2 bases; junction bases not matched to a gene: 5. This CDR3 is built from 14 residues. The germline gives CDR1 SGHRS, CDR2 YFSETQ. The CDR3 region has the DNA TGCGCCAGCGCGGGACAGGGGAATCAAGAGACCCAGTACTTC. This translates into CASAGQGNQETQYF.

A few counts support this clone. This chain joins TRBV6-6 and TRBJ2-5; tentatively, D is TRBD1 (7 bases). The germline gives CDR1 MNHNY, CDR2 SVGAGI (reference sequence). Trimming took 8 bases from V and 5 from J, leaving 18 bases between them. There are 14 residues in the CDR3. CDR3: CASGGQGEEETQYF. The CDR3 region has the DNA TGTGCCAGCGGAGGGCAGGGGGAAGAGGAGACCCAGTACTTC.

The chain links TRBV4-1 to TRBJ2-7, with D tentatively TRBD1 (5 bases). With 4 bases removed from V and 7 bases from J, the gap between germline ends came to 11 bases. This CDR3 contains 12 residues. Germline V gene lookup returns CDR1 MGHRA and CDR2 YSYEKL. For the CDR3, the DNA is TGCGCCAGCAGCCCGGACATGAGAGAGCAGTACTTC. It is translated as CASSPDMREQYF.

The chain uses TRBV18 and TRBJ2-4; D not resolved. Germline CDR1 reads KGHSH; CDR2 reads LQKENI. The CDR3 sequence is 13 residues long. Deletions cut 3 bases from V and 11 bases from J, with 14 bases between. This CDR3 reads CASSPPSPPLQYF. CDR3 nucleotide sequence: TGTGCCAGCTCACCCCCCTCTCCGCCCCTTCAGTACTTC. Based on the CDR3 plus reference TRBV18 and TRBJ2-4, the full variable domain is NAGVMQNPRHLVRRRGQEARLRCSPMKGHSHVYWYRQLPEEGLKFMVYLQKENIIDESGMPKERFSAEFPKEGPSILRIQQVVRGDSAAYFCASSPPSPPLQYFGAGTRLSVL.

This CDR3 reads CASTWGRGNQPQHF. Written as DNA, the CDR3 is TGTGCCAGCACCTGGGGCAGGGGCAATCAGCCCCAGCATTTT. The V and J genes are TRBV28 and TRBJ1-5; D is perhaps TRBD1 (5 bases). The CDR3 is 14 amino acids. In germline, CDR1 is MDHEN, CDR2 SYDVKM. V lost 7 bases to trimming and J lost 2 bases, with 12 bases between them.

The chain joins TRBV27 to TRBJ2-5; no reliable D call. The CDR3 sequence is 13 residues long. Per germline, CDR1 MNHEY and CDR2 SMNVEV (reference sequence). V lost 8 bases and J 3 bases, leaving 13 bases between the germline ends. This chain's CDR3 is CASSGHTKETQYF. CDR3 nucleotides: TGTGCCAGCTCTGGTCACACGAAAGAGACCCAGTACTTC.

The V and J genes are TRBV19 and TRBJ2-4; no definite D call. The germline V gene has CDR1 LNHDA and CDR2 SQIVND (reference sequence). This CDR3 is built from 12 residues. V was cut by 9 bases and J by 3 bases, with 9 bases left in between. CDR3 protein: CASPAVKNIQYF. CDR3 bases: TGTGCCAGCCCGGCGGTCAAAAACATTCAGTACTTC.

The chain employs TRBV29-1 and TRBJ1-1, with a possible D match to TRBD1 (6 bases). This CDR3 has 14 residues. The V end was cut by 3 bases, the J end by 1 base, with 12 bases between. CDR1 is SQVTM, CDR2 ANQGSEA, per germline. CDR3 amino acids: CSVDSGQRNTEAFF. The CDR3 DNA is TGCAGCGTTGATAGCGGACAGAGGAACACTGAAGCTTTCTTT.

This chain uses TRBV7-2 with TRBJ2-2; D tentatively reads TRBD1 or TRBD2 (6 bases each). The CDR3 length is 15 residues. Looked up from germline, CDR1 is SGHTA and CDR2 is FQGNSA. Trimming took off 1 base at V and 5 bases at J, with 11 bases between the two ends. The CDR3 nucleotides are TGTGCCAGCAGCTTAGGAGGGGGGAATACCGGGGAGCTGTTTTTT. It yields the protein CASSLGGGNTGELFF.

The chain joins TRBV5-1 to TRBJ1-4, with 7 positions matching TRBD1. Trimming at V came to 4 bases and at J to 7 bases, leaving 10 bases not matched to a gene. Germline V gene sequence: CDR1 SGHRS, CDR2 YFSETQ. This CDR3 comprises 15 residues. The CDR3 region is CASSEGDRKPEKLFF. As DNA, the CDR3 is TGCGCCAGCAGCGAGGGGGACAGAAAACCTGAAAAACTGTTTTTT.